Included here is one TCR beta chain sequence, with context. Its target is not known. Among the roughly 120 subjects of the validation cohort, separate from the approximately 670-subject first cohort, were the donors. The source of the sample is a study of cytomegalovirus exposure and HLA in healthy donors. Study results and limitations: Among the CMV-associated chains, a few were confirmed in vitro as specific for CMV antigens. It was reportedly the case that the classifier diagnosed cytomegalovirus status with high specificity and sensitivity. Associated with cytomegalovirus, according to the listing, were 150 to 200 TCR beta chains.

Sequencing used immunoSEQ multiplex PCR; TCRdb keeps in-frame clones, though not all of them. The sample has tens of thousands of clones; about 94% are singletons. V lost 0 bases and J 7 bases, leaving 13 bases between the germline ends. The CDR3 extends over 14 amino acids. The V gene's germline CDR1 is SQVTM and CDR2 ANQGSEA. The J gene is TRBJ2-1, the V gene TRBV29-1, with TRBD1 as a possible D gene (6 bases). The sample was PBMCs. The sequence was obtained from a young woman in good health and CMV-seropositive. The CDR3, as DNA: TGCAGCGTTGAAGAGATACAGGGTTGGAATGAGCAGTTCTTC. This gives the protein CSVEEIQGWNEQFF.